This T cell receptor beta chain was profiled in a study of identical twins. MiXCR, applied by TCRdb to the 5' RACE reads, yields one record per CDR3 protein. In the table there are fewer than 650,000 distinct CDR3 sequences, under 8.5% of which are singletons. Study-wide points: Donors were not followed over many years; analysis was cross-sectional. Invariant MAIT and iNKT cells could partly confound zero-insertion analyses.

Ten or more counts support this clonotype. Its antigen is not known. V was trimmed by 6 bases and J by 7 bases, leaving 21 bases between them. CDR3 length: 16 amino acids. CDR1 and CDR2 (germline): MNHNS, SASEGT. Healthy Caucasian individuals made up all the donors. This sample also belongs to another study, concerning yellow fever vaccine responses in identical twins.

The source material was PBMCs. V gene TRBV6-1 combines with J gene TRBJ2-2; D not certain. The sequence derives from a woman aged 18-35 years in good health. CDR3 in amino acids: CASSASYTLGVGELFF. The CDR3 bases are TGTGCCAGCAGCGCTAGTTACACCCTTGGAGTCGGGGAGCTGTTTTTT.